The entry that follows covers one T cell receptor beta chain sequence. This specimen belongs to a study of blood T cell repertoires in COVID-19. Study summary: COVID-19 samples from acute and convalescent phases originated in the United States, Italy and Spain. Sample material is recorded as cDNA or gDNA derived from T cells, B-cell-depleted T cells, or PBMCs.

In the source study's methods: For nucleated cells, counts were estimated from reference gene primer amplification. Libraries were prepared by immunoSEQ multiplex PCR; TCRdb keeps only in-frame clonotypes and omits some of them. V and J calls plus clone size are reproduced from that table; the DNA served to infer D and trimming. There are about 200,000 clones in the sample; 80% to 90% occur only once, and more than 2.5% lies in the top ten. The specimen sequenced was peripheral blood. The TCR was taken from a man aged 60 to 69 with acute or convalescent COVID-19.

The CDR3 protein is CASSPTRGPGDIQYF. CDR3 nucleotide sequence: TGTGCCAGCAGTCCTACCCGCGGTCCCGGGGACATTCAGTACTTC. The rearrangement links TRBV7-2 to TRBJ2-4; D may be TRBD2 (5 bases). The CDR3 consists of 15 residues. Between the trimmed V and J ends, which lost 6 bases and 8 bases, there was a span of 20 bases. From germline, CDR1 is SGHTA and CDR2 FQGNSA.